A selection of T cell receptor beta chains follows, all from one sample in a study of blood T cell repertoires in COVID-19. Method: immunoSEQ multiplex PCR; TCRdb's copy keeps in-frame clones and lacks some. The sample contains roughly 100,000 clones, approximately 89% of which appear only once. The sample was peripheral blood. The receptors were gathered from a woman older than 75 in a cohort sampled during active COVID-19. The CDR3 runs from the conserved cysteine through the conserved F or W. Fields, in order: J gene, D gene, CDR3 length, clone size, V gene, CDR3 DNA, CDR3 protein. A D gene is named only where the DNA matches it firmly. Clone size is not always given. Where it is, it says once, few, many or a class for expanded clones.

J gene: TRBJ1-6; D gene: -; CDR3 length: 13; clone size: -; V gene: TRBV7-3; CDR3 DNA: TGTGCCAGCAGCTTTGGGGGGGATTCACCCCTCCACTTT; CDR3 protein: CASSFGGDSPLHF
J gene: TRBJ1-1; D gene: -; CDR3 length: 14; clone size: -; V gene: TRBV6-5; CDR3 DNA: TGTGCCAGCAGTTACTTGACAGGGAACACTGAAGCTTTCTTT; CDR3 protein: CASSYLTGNTEAFF
J gene: TRBJ2-3; D gene: -; CDR3 length: 14; clone size: -; V gene: TRBV5-1; CDR3 DNA: TGCGCCAGCAGCTTTGGACAAATCACAGATACGCAGTATTTT; CDR3 protein: CASSFGQITDTQYF
J gene: TRBJ2-5; D gene: TRBD1; CDR3 length: 14; clone size: -; V gene: TRBV14; CDR3 DNA: TGTGCCAGCAGCCAAATACAGGGGCAAGAGACCCAGTACTTC; CDR3 protein: CASSQIQGQETQYF
J gene: TRBJ1-1; D gene: -; CDR3 length: 13; clone size: once; V gene: TRBV6-4; CDR3 DNA: TGTGCCAGCAGCGAAGTAGAGGGCACTGAAGCTTTCTTT; CDR3 protein: CASSEVEGTEAFF
J gene: TRBJ2-2; D gene: -; CDR3 length: 15; clone size: -; V gene: TRBV19; CDR3 DNA: TGTGCCAGTAGTTTCGGACAGACGAACACCGGGGAGCTGTTTTTT; CDR3 protein: CASSFGQTNTGELFF
J gene: TRBJ1-4; D gene: -; CDR3 length: 14; clone size: -; V gene: TRBV28; CDR3 DNA: TGTGCCAGCAGTTTCTTGGGGCAGAATGAAAAACTGTTTTTT; CDR3 protein: CASSFLGQNEKLFF
J gene: TRBJ1-2; D gene: TRBD1; CDR3 length: 13; clone size: -; V gene: TRBV27; CDR3 DNA: TGTGCCAGCAGTATGGACAGGGACTTTGGCTACACCTTC; CDR3 protein: CASSMDRDFGYTF
J gene: TRBJ1-6; D gene: -; CDR3 length: 17; clone size: few; V gene: TRBV18; CDR3 DNA: TGTGCCAGCTCACTTCAACAGGGCTCTTGGTCCACTTCACCCCTCCACTTT; CDR3 protein: CASSLQQGSWSTSPLHF
J gene: TRBJ1-1; D gene: -; CDR3 length: 13; clone size: -; V gene: TRBV18; CDR3 DNA: TGTGCCAGCTCCCCGGGTGAGAACACTGAAGCTTTCTTT; CDR3 protein: CASSPGENTEAFF
J gene: TRBJ2-6; D gene: -; CDR3 length: 15; clone size: -; V gene: TRBV25-1; CDR3 DNA: TGTGCCAGCAGTGAAGGGGGCGCCGGGGCCAACGTCCTGACTTTC; CDR3 protein: CASSEGGAGANVLTF
J gene: TRBJ1-4; D gene: TRBD1; CDR3 length: 14; clone size: -; V gene: TRBV5-1; CDR3 DNA: TGCGCCAGCAGCCCGGGACAGACAAATGAAAAACTGTTTTTT; CDR3 protein: CASSPGQTNEKLFF
J gene: TRBJ2-3; D gene: -; CDR3 length: 12; clone size: -; V gene: TRBV7-9; CDR3 DNA: TGTGCCAGCAGCTTACAGGATGGTACGCAGTATTTT; CDR3 protein: CASSLQDGTQYF
J gene: TRBJ2-7; D gene: TRBD2; CDR3 length: 17; clone size: -; V gene: TRBV7-7; CDR3 DNA: TGTGCTAGCAGCTTAGGACTAGCGGGGGATAGCTCCTACGAGCAGTACTTC; CDR3 protein: CASSLGLAGDSSYEQYF
J gene: TRBJ2-7; D gene: TRBD2; CDR3 length: 16; clone size: few; V gene: TRBV5-4; CDR3 DNA: TGTGCCAGCAGCTACTACTTAAGCGGGAGAGGCTACGAGCAGTACTTC; CDR3 protein: CASSYYLSGRGYEQYF
J gene: TRBJ1-2; D gene: -; CDR3 length: 14; clone size: -; V gene: TRBV19; CDR3 DNA: TGTGCCAGTAGTATACCGGGAACTAACTATGGCTACACCTTC; CDR3 protein: CASSIPGTNYGYTF
J gene: TRBJ2-2; D gene: -; CDR3 length: 17; clone size: few; V gene: TRBV7-2; CDR3 DNA: TGTGCCAGCAGCCCACGACAGGGTGGGAGGTCGAACGGGGAGCTGTTTTTT; CDR3 protein: CASSPRQGGRSNGELFF
J gene: TRBJ1-1; D gene: -; CDR3 length: 13; clone size: -; V gene: TRBV20-1; CDR3 DNA: TGCAGTGCTAGTGAAGACACGAACACTGAAGCTTTCTTT; CDR3 protein: CSASEDTNTEAFF
J gene: TRBJ2-1; D gene: -; CDR3 length: 13; clone size: once; V gene: TRBV10-1; CDR3 DNA: TGCGCCAGCAGTGCTTTTACTTACAATGAGCAGTTCTTC; CDR3 protein: CASSAFTYNEQFF